One and the same sample provided the 29 T cell receptor beta chains below, sequenced in a study of cytomegalovirus exposure and HLA in healthy donors. With 60 Vbeta and 13 Jbeta primers, the PCR was carried out. Produced via immunoSEQ multiplex PCR; TCRdb's table is partial and in-frame only. The data contain 150,000 to 200,000 clones, about 79% of them singletons. The sample taken for sequencing was PBMCs. The receptor set was obtained from a man over 45 in good health and CMV-seropositive.

The gene calls are TRBV5-6 and TRBJ1-4, with 7 bases identical to TRBD1. Per germline, CDR1 SGHDT and CDR2 YYEEEE. With 5 bases clipped from V and 3 bases from J, the junction kept 7 bases outside the gene matches. This CDR3 has 15 residues. As DNA, the CDR3 is TGTGCCAGCAGTTTTGGACAGGCGGCTAATGAAAAACTGTTTTTT. It encodes CASSFGQAANEKLFF. The full variable domain, rest sourced from reference TRBV5-6 and TRBJ1-4, is DAGVTQSPTHLIKTRGQQVTLRCSPKSGHDTVSWYQQALGQGPQFIFQYYEEEERQRGNFPDRFSGHQFPNYSSELNVNALLLGDSALYLCASSFGQAANEKLFFGSGTQLSVL.

This chain joins TRBV5-1 and TRBJ2-5, with 8 bases aligning to TRBD2. V was pared by 3 bases and J by 2 bases, with 6 bases of the junction left unmatched. Germline assignment: CDR1 SGHRS and CDR2 YFSETQ. The CDR3 has 15 amino acids. DNA for the CDR3: TGCGCCAGCAGCTCGGCCGGGGGGGGGCAAGAGACCCAGTACTTC. Residues: CASSSAGGGQETQYF.

This sequence joins TRBV7-2 and TRBJ2-7; TRBD1 aligns across 7 bases. Germline trimming cut 5 bases from V and 1 base from J; bases unmatched to any gene: 5. The CDR3 spans 14 residues. Germline V CDR1 and CDR2: SGHTA, FQGNSA. In DNA form, the CDR3 reads TGTGCCAGCAGCCTCGACAGGGCGTCCTACGAGCAGTACTTC. Translation gives CASSLDRASYEQYF. Full variable domain (missing parts from reference TRBV7-2 and TRBJ2-7): GAGVSQSPSNKVTEKGKDVELRCDPISGHTALYWYRQSLGQGLEFLIYFQGNSAPDKSGLPSDRFSAERTGGSVSTLTIQRTQQEDSAVYLCASSLDRASYEQYFGPGTRLTVT.

The chain couples TRBV11-2 to TRBJ2-3, with 7 bases fitting TRBD1. CDR1 is SGHAT, CDR2 FQNNGV, per germline. With 4 bases clipped from V and 4 bases from J, the junction kept 8 bases outside the gene matches. The CDR3 covers 15 residues. DNA for the CDR3: TGTGCCAGCAGCTCACAGGGGCAGCCCCCAGATACGCAGTATTTT. Translating it yields CASSSQGQPPDTQYF.

This clone was seen once. V is TRBV5-4 and J is TRBJ2-1; D may be TRBD1 or TRBD2 (6 bases each). Trimming left V 4 bases short and J 3 bases short, with 17 bases between. The CDR3 is made up of 16 amino acids. CDR1 is SGHNT, CDR2 YYREEE, per germline (reference sequence). The CDR3 nucleotides are TGTGCCAGCAGCCTGGGGGGCCAGGGCTTCTACAATGAGCAGTTCTTC. It encodes CASSLGGQGFYNEQFF. Full variable domain (rest looked up from reference TRBV5-4 and TRBJ2-1): ETGVTQSPTHLIKTRGQQVTLRCSSQSGHNTVSWYQQALGQGPQFIFQYYREEENGRGNFPPRFSGLQFPNYSSELNVNALELDDSALYLCASSLGGQGFYNEQFFGPGTRLTVL.

The chain joins TRBV6-1 to TRBJ2-6; D uncertain. V lost 7 bases and J 0 bases, leaving 7 bases between the germline ends. Germline CDR1 is MNHNS and CDR2 is SASEGT. The CDR3 has 14 residues. CDR3 DNA sequence: TGTGCCAGCACCCCAGTCTCTGGGGCCAACGTCCTGACTTTC. Its protein product is CASTPVSGANVLTF.

The V call is TRBV5-1, the J call TRBJ2-7; 8 bases map to TRBD1. Per the germline V gene, CDR1 is SGHRS and CDR2 is YFSETQ. The CDR3 is 15 residues long. J was trimmed by 3 bases and V by 3 bases; bases with no gene match: 8. CDR3 DNA: TGCGCCAGCAGCTCGGGGACAGGTCTCCGCTACGAGCAGTACTTC. It codes for CASSSGTGLRYEQYF. Full variable domain (rest looked up from reference TRBV5-1 and TRBJ2-7): KAGVTQTPRYLIKTRGQQVTLSCSPISGHRSVSWYQQTPGQGLQFLFEYFSETQRNKGNFPGRFSGRQFSNSRSEMNVSTLELGDSALYLCASSSGTGLRYEQYFGPGTRLTVT.

This chain joins TRBV6-6 and TRBJ1-5; D is possibly TRBD1 (5 bases). CDR1 MNHNY and CDR2 SVGAGI come from the germline V gene (reference sequence). This CDR3 is 14 amino acids long. Trimming removed 5 bases from V and 4 bases from J, with 12 bases in between. CDR3 sequence: CASSTSGGNQPQHF. In nucleotides, the CDR3 is TGTGCCAGCAGTACTAGCGGGGGAAATCAGCCCCAGCATTTT.

This chain connects TRBV4-2 to TRBJ2-2; 12 bases match TRBD2. From germline, CDR1 is LGHNA and CDR2 YNFKEQ. The CDR3 totals 15 residues. The V and J ends lost 4 bases and 4 bases, in that order; junction bases with no gene match: 1. This CDR3 is CASSPTSGGTGELFF. CDR3 DNA: TGTGCCAGCAGCCCGACTAGCGGGGGCACCGGGGAGCTGTTTTTT.

The chain uses TRBV19 and TRBJ2-2; a weak D match, TRBD2 (6 bases). V lost 0 bases, J lost 5 bases, and 10 bases lay in between. This CDR3 contains 15 residues. From germline, CDR1 is LNHDA and CDR2 SQIVND (reference sequence). The CDR3 DNA reads TGTGCCAGTAGTATAGAACAAGCGGGTACCGGGGAGCTGTTTTTT. Translating it yields CASSIEQAGTGELFF.

This clone was seen once. The CDR3 protein is CASSFSGGLTGELFF. The CDR3 DNA sequence: TGCGCCAGCAGCTTCTCGGGGGGGCTCACCGGGGAGCTGTTTTTT. The V call is TRBV5-1, the J call TRBJ2-2; 8 nucleotides agree with TRBD2. CDR1 and CDR2 (germline): SGHRS, YFSETQ. The J segment lost 4 bases and the V segment lost 2 bases, leaving 4 bases of the junction unmatched. This CDR3 is 15 amino acids long.

This chain uses TRBV7-3 with TRBJ2-2; TRBD2 is a possible D gene (5 bases). Trimming cost V 3 bases and J 7 bases, with 15 bases left between them. The CDR3 totals 15 residues. The germline gives CDR1 SGHTA, CDR2 FQGTGA. The CDR3 loop is CASSLGVGFGGELFF. In DNA, the CDR3 is TGTGCCAGCAGCTTGGGAGTGGGGTTCGGCGGGGAGCTGTTTTTT. The full variable domain, with the rest looked up from reference TRBV7-3 and TRBJ2-2, is GAGVSQTPSNKVTEKGKYVELRCDPISGHTALYWYRQSLGQGPEFLIYFQGTGAADDSGLPNDRFFAVRPEGSVSTLKIQRTERGDSAVYLCASSLGVGFGGELFFGEGSRLTVL.

There are a few counts of this clone. J is TRBJ1-5 and V is TRBV4-1; 9 bases are shared with TRBD1. Germline V gives CDR1 MGHRA, CDR2 YSYEKL. The ends lost 0 bases at V and 5 bases at J; junction bases unmatched: 5. The CDR3 is 16 residues long. The chain's CDR3 is CASSQDPGQGYQPQHF. The CDR3 region has the DNA TGCGCCAGCAGCCAAGATCCGGGACAGGGTTATCAGCCCCAGCATTTT.

The V call is TRBV7-7, the J call TRBJ2-5; maybe TRBD1 (6 bases). The V end was cut by 4 bases, the J end by 5 bases, with 14 bases between. Germline CDR1 is SSHAT and CDR2 is FNYEAQ (reference sequence). The CDR3 is 14 residues long. CDR3 sequence (DNA): TGTGCCAGCAGCTCCCTGGGGGCAACGGAGACCCAGTACTTC. Encoded protein: CASSSLGATETQYF.

This chain uses TRBV5-6 with TRBJ1-2; TRBD1 might be the D (5 bases). This CDR3 has 15 amino acids. V gave up 0 bases and J gave up 6 bases, with 15 bases separating them. From germline, CDR1 is SGHDT and CDR2 YYEEEE. CDR3 residues: CASSLAGYGFHGYTF. DNA of the CDR3: TGTGCCAGCAGCTTGGCAGGGTACGGCTTCCATGGCTACACCTTC.

This clone was recorded a few times. The V call is TRBV9, the J call TRBJ2-5; a weak D match, TRBD1 (5 bases). CDR3 length: 15 amino acids. Per the germline V gene, CDR1 is SGDLS and CDR2 is YYNGEE. Trimming cost V 1 base and J 2 bases, with 12 bases left between them. In DNA form, the CDR3 reads TGTGCCAGCAGCGTAACGATGGGGCCACAAGAGACCCAGTACTTC. It specifies CASSVTMGPQETQYF.

This clone was counted only a few times. The rearrangement joins TRBV5-1 to TRBJ1-2, with a weak D call TRBD1 (5 bases). Germline V gene data show CDR1 as SGHRS and CDR2 as YFSETQ. Trimming removed 0 bases at V and 4 bases at J, with 7 bases between. The CDR3 has 13 residues. The CDR3 protein is CASSLGQTYGYTF. CDR3 in DNA: TGCGCCAGCAGCTTGGGACAGACCTATGGCTACACCTTC.

This clone has more than one count but fewer than ten. This rearrangement joins TRBV11-2 to TRBJ1-1, with D possibly matching TRBD1 (5 bases). The CDR3 contains 14 residues. Germline V gives CDR1 SGHAT, CDR2 FQNNGV. V shed 5 bases and J shed 0 bases, with 10 bases lying between them. For the CDR3, the DNA is TGTGCCAGCAGCCCGGGGGGGATGAACACTGAAGCTTTCTTT. Encoded protein: CASSPGGMNTEAFF.

The V and J genes are TRBV16 and TRBJ1-3; D is unclear. The V gene's germline CDR1 is KGHSY and CDR2 FQNENV. The V end was cut by 0 bases, the J end by 1 base, with 7 bases between. The CDR3 runs 15 residues. The CDR3 DNA sequence: TGTGCCAGCAGCCAATCTCAGGTATCTGGAAACACCATATATTTT. This codes for CASSQSQVSGNTIYF. Filled out from reference TRBV16 and TRBJ1-3, the complete variable domain reads GEEVAQTPKHLVRGEGQKAKLYCAPIKGHSYVFWYQQVLKNEFKFLISFQNENVFDETGMPKERFSAKCLPNSPCSLEIQATKLEDSAVYFCASSQSQVSGNTIYFGEGSWLTVV.

The chain links TRBV5-6 to TRBJ1-5, with D possibly matching TRBD1 (5 bases). CDR3 length equals 16 residues. Trimming took 0 bases from V and 2 from J, leaving 12 bases between them. Germline lookup yields CDR1 SGHDT and CDR2 YYEEEE. The CDR3, as DNA: TGTGCCAGCAGCTTGGTAGGGGTGGTTGGCAATCAGCCCCAGCATTTT. It codes for CASSLVGVVGNQPQHF. Looking up the rest from reference TRBV5-6 and TRBJ1-5 gives the full variable domain: DAGVTQSPTHLIKTRGQQVTLRCSPKSGHDTVSWYQQALGQGPQFIFQYYEEEERQRGNFPDRFSGHQFPNYSSELNVNALLLGDSALYLCASSLVGVVGNQPQHFGDGTRLSIL.

V usage is TRBV25-1 and J usage is TRBJ2-3, with 8 bases matching TRBD2. There are 17 residues in the CDR3. V lost 6 bases to trimming and J lost 2 bases; unmatched junction nucleotides: 13. CDR1 is MGHDK, CDR2 SYGVNS, per germline. The CDR3 is CASRSTRGGIITDTQYF. Written as DNA, the CDR3 is TGTGCCAGCAGATCGACTCGGGGGGGGATAATCACAGATACGCAGTATTTT.

The chain couples TRBV28 to TRBJ1-2, with TRBD1 matching over 12 bases. With 8 bases clipped from V and 2 bases from J, the junction kept 9 bases outside the gene matches. Germline V gene lookup returns CDR1 MDHEN and CDR2 SYDVKM. This CDR3 contains 16 residues. CDR3 loop: CASHKAGTGGNYGYTF. The CDR3 nucleotides are TGTGCCAGCCATAAGGCGGGGACAGGGGGCAACTATGGCTACACCTTC.

A word on this clone: A junction end diverges from the germline sequence, so it may reflect a read error. Other DNA sequences in the sample encode the same CDR3. The chain carries TRBV19 and TRBJ1-1; D is ambiguous. Germline V gene sequence: CDR1 LNHDA, CDR2 SQIVND (reference sequence). The CDR3 is 14 residues long. The CDR3 sequence is CASSPGFMNTEAFF. The CDR3 DNA sequence: TGTGCCAGTAGTCCGGGGTTTATGAACACCGAAGCTTTCTTT. Together with reference TRBV19 and TRBJ1-1, the CDR3 gives the full variable domain: DGGITQSPKYLFRKEGQNVTLSCEQNLNHDAMYWYRQDPGQGLRLIYYSQIVNDFQKGDIAEGYSVSREKKESFPLTVTSAQKNPTAFYLCASSPGFMNTEAFFGQGTRLTVV.

The J gene is TRBJ2-2, the V gene TRBV10-1, with D hard to call. CDR3 length: 13 amino acids. Germline assignment: CDR1 WNHNN and CDR2 SYGVQD (reference sequence). V lost 4 bases and J lost 2, with 5 bases in between. CDR3 residues: CASSGHNTGELFF. CDR3 coding DNA: TGCGCCAGCAGTGGACACAACACCGGGGAGCTGTTTTTT.

The CDR3 region has the DNA TGCAGCGTTGAGACGGCAGGGGAGGGAGTTGGCTACACCTTC. Translating gives CSVETAGEGVGYTF. This chain joins TRBV29-1 and TRBJ1-2, with TRBD1 as a possible D gene (6 bases). Trimming stripped 3 bases from V and 7 bases from J, with 18 bases between. This CDR3 has 14 amino acids. Per germline, CDR1 SQVTM and CDR2 ANQGSEA.

The sample holds a few counts of this clone. V usage is TRBV14 and J usage is TRBJ1-1; no reliable D call. Trimming took 4 bases from V and 1 from J, leaving 10 bases between them. Germline V lookup: CDR1 SGHDN, CDR2 FVKESK. The CDR3 contains 14 residues. The CDR3 loop reads CASSPFLANTEAFF. The DNA for the CDR3 is TGTGCCAGCAGCCCCTTCCTGGCGAACACTGAAGCTTTCTTT.

A few counts support this clone. The chain has TRBV14 and TRBJ1-2, with D tentatively TRBD1 (6 bases). The germline V gene has CDR1 SGHDN and CDR2 FVKESK. The CDR3 totals 15 residues. The V and J ends lost 4 bases and 3 bases respectively, with 15 bases between them. The DNA for the CDR3 is TGTGCCAGCAGCCCTGAATCGGGACACTACTATGGCTACACCTTC. Amino acids: CASSPESGHYYGYTF. The full variable domain, rest sourced from reference TRBV14 and TRBJ1-2, is EAGVTQFPSHSVIEKGQTVTLRCDPISGHDNLYWYRRVMGKEIKFLLHFVKESKQDESGMPNNRFLAERTGGTYSTLKVQPAELEDSGVYFCASSPESGHYYGYTFGSGTRLTVV.

The chain combines TRBV5-5 with TRBJ1-2; 7 positions match TRBD1. The V and J ends lost 5 bases and 7 bases, in that order; junction bases with no gene match: 5. The CDR3 is 12 amino acids. CDR1 is SGHKS, CDR2 YYEKEE, per germline (reference sequence). The CDR3 DNA follows: TGTGCCAGCAGTCGTCAGGGGGTTGGCTACACCTTC. Translation: CASSRQGVGYTF.

The rearrangement links TRBV5-1 to TRBJ1-3; no firm D call. In germline, CDR1 is SGHRS, CDR2 YFSETQ. The CDR3 sequence is 12 residues long. Trimming cost V 2 bases and J 8 bases, with 8 bases left between them. The CDR3 protein is CASSLPSDTIYF. The CDR3 nucleotides are TGCGCCAGCAGCTTACCTAGCGACACCATATATTTT.